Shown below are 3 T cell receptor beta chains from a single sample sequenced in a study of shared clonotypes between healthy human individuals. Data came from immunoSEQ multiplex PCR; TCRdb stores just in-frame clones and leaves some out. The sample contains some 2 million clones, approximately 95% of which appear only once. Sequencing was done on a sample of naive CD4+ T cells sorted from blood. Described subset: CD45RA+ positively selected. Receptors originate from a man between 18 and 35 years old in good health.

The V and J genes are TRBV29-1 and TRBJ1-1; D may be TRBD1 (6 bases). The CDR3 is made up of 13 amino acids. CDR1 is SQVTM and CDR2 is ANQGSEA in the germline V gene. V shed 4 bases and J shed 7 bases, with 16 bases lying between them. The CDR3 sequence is CSVGGWTAGEAFF. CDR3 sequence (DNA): TGCAGCGTTGGGGGATGGACAGCCGGTGAAGCTTTCTTT.

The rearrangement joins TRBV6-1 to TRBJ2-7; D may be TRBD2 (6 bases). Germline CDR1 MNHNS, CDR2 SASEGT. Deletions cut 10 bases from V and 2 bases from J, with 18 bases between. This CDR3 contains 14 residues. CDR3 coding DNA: TGTGCCACCTGGGACTCCCGGAACCCCTACGAGCAGTACTTC. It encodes CATWDSRNPYEQYF.

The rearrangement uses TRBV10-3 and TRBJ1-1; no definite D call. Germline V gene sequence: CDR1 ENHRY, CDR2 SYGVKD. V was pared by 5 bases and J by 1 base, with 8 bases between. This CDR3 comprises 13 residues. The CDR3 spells CAISTTRNTEAFF. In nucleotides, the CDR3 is TGTGCCATCAGTACCACCAGGAACACTGAAGCTTTCTTT.